A single sample is the source of the 30 T cell receptor beta chains below, sequenced in a study of neurological immune-mediated disorders. TCRdb used MiXCR to reprocess the 5' RACE reads, holding one entry per CDR3 protein. The table has more than 60,000 distinct CDR3 sequences, 3.5% to 4.5% seen once; the top ten hold under 2.5%. Material: PBMCs. The source is a woman aged 45-65 years with multiple sclerosis.

This clonotype was observed a few times. The V gene is TRBV18, the J gene TRBJ2-4; perhaps TRBD2 as D (5 bases). Germline V gene data show CDR1 as KGHSH and CDR2 as LQKENI. Deletions cut 2 bases from V and 9 bases from J, with 11 bases between. The CDR3 contains 13 residues. CDR3 sequence (DNA): TGTGCCAGCTCACCAGGTCTCGAGGGCATTCAGTACTTC. Its protein product is CASSPGLEGIQYF.

To note about this clonotype: Since a much larger clone is just one base distant, this may be a read error. The chain is built from TRBV20-1 and TRBJ2-1, with no clear D. This CDR3 contains 13 residues. The germline CDR1 and CDR2 sequences are DFQATT and SNEGSKA (reference sequence). The CDR3 loop is CSARVSDWNGQFF. CDR3 DNA: TGCAGTGCTAGAGTCTCTGACTGGAATGGGCAGTTCTTC.

Ten or more counts support this clonotype. The V gene is TRBV9, the J gene TRBJ1-1, with TRBD1 identical over 9 bases. The junction had 12 bases not matched to a gene; V was cut back by 5 bases and J by 4 bases. CDR1 is SGDLS, CDR2 YYNGEE, per germline. CDR3 length equals 16 residues. The DNA for the CDR3 is TGTGCCAGCAGTGTAACCGGGACAGGGAGAACCACTGAAGCTTTCTTT. It codes for CASSVTGTGRTTEAFF.

This clonotype was seen ten or more times. V and J are TRBV6-2 or TRBV6-3 and TRBJ2-3; perhaps TRBD2 as D (5 bases). Germline values: CDR1 MNHEY, CDR2 SVGEGT. Deletions cut 7 bases from V and 0 bases from J, with 8 bases between. The CDR3 consists of 13 residues. The CDR3 coding sequence is TGTGCCAGCAATCGGGAAAGCACAGATACGCAGTATTTT. Translating gives CASNRESTDTQYF.

Ten or more counts support this clonotype. The genes are TRBV5-5 and TRBJ2-5; no definite D call. This CDR3 comprises 14 residues. Germline V lookup: CDR1 SGHKS, CDR2 YYEKEE (reference sequence). With 1 base removed from V and 0 bases from J, the gap between germline ends came to 7 bases. The CDR3 coding sequence is TGTGCCAGCAGCTTGACGTCGCACCAAGAGACCCAGTACTTC. Translating gives CASSLTSHQETQYF. Full variable domain (missing parts from reference TRBV5-5 and TRBJ2-5): DAGVTQSPTHLIKTRGQQVTLRCSPISGHKSVSWYQQVLGQGPQFIFQYYEKEERGRGNFPDRFSARQFPNYSSELNVNALLLGDSALYLCASSLTSHQETQYFGPGTRLLVL.

The sample holds many counts of this clonotype. The chain links TRBV27 to TRBJ2-7, with D perhaps matching TRBD1 (6 bases). The V gene lost 6 bases and the J gene lost 7 bases, with 19 bases spanning the gap. The germline gives CDR1 MNHEY, CDR2 SMNVEV (reference sequence). CDR3 length: 14 amino acids. In DNA form, the CDR3 reads TGTGCCAGCAGAGCCCAAATACAGGGTCGGGAGCAGTACTTC. Encoded protein: CASRAQIQGREQYF.

This clonotype was picked up many times. The rearrangement uses TRBV20-1 and TRBJ2-5, with D perhaps TRBD1 (5 bases). From germline, CDR1 is DFQATT and CDR2 SNEGSKA (reference sequence). This CDR3 is built from 12 residues. V dropped 3 bases and J dropped 2 bases, with 7 bases sitting between them. CDR3 in DNA: TGCAGTGCTAGTCCAGGGCAAGAGACCCAGTACTTC. Protein: CSASPGQETQYF.

In this sample, this clonotype turned up many times. The V call is TRBV6-6, the J call TRBJ2-7, with 9 nucleotides matching TRBD1. From germline, CDR1 is MNHNY and CDR2 SVGAGI (reference sequence). This CDR3 is 12 amino acids long. V shed 5 bases, J shed 8 bases, and the junction held 4 bases outside the gene matches. The CDR3 spells CASSTGGVKQYF. For the CDR3, the DNA is TGTGCCAGCAGTACAGGGGGCGTAAAGCAGTACTTC.

This clonotype occurred many times. The chain recombines TRBV27 with TRBJ1-6; weak D call: TRBD1 (6 bases). V was cut by 5 bases and J by 10 bases, with 15 bases left in between. CDR1 is MNHEY, CDR2 SMNVEV, per germline (reference sequence). This CDR3 is 14 amino acids long. The CDR3 nucleotides read TGTGCCAGCAGTCATACGGGACACATATCACCCCTCCACTTT. Translated: CASSHTGHISPLHF.

This clonotype was seen repeatedly, ten times or more. This sequence joins TRBV5-6 and TRBJ2-2; no clear D. V shed 0 bases and J shed 7 bases, with 10 bases lying between them. Germline-derived CDR1 and CDR2 are SGHDT and YYEEEE. The CDR3 has 14 residues. The CDR3 bases are TGTGCCAGCAGCTTGGCCGCGGATGACGGGGAGCTGTTTTTT. Translation gives CASSLAADDGELFF.

At least ten counts were recorded for this clonotype. This chain links TRBV7-2 with TRBJ1-2; a possible D gene is TRBD1 (5 bases). The CDR3 has 14 residues. Trimming stripped 5 bases from V and 1 base from J, with 11 bases between. Germline V gene sequence: CDR1 SGHTA, CDR2 FQGNSA. The CDR3 bases are TGTGCCAGCAGCCGAGACAGTGTTAACTATGGCTACACCTTC. Translated, it gives CASSRDSVNYGYTF.

This clonotype occurred many times. The chain carries TRBV12-3 or TRBV12-4 and TRBJ1-2, with TRBD1 as a possible D gene (5 bases). With 3 bases removed from V and 4 bases from J, the gap between germline ends came to 9 bases. CDR3 length: 13 residues. The CDR3 sequence is CASSLRGLYGYTF. The CDR3 coding sequence is TGTGCCAGCAGTTTGCGGGGACTCTATGGCTACACCTTC.

This clonotype was observed many times. The chain employs TRBV29-1 and TRBJ1-4; no definite D call. The CDR3 spans 15 residues. The V end was cut by 6 bases, the J end by 4 bases, with 18 bases between. Germline loops: CDR1 SQVTM, CDR2 ANQGSEA. In DNA form, the CDR3 reads TGCAGCGTCCAAGAACTAGGGCAAAATAATGAAAAACTGTTTTTT. It is translated as CSVQELGQNNEKLFF. The whole variable domain, filled in from reference TRBV29-1 and TRBJ1-4, reads SAVISQKPSRDICQRGTSLTIQCQVDSQVTMMFWYRQQPGQSLTLIATANQGSEATYESGFVIDKFPISRPNLTFSTLTVSNMSPEDSSIYLCSVQELGQNNEKLFFGSGTQLSVL.

This clonotype was seen many times. The chain couples TRBV12-3 or TRBV12-4 to TRBJ2-1; D could derive from TRBD1 or TRBD2 (5 bases each). The CDR3 is 15 amino acids. The V end lost 3 bases, the J end lost 5 bases, and 14 bases lay between the germline ends. The CDR3 sequence: CASSFAVGAHNEQFF. The CDR3 coding sequence is TGTGCCAGCAGTTTTGCGGTCGGGGCCCACAATGAGCAGTTCTTC.

The chain is built from TRBV30 and TRBJ1-2, with D tentatively TRBD1 (5 bases). Trimming pared 8 bases from V and 3 bases from J, leaving 16 bases between. Germline V lookup: CDR1 GTSNPN, CDR2 SVGIG (reference sequence). The CDR3 runs to 13 residues. Here the CDR3 DNA reads TGTGCCGGACCCACGGGGACTGACTATGGCTACACCTTC. The encoded protein is CAGPTGTDYGYTF.

This clonotype has only a few counts. This sequence joins TRBV20-1 and TRBJ1-1; 8 bases map to TRBD1. The CDR3 covers 14 residues. The V gene's germline CDR1 is DFQATT and CDR2 SNEGSKA (reference sequence). The V and J ends lost 4 bases and 4 bases, in that order; junction bases with no gene match: 8. CDR3 in amino acids: CSANGQGGSTEAFF. CDR3 sequence (DNA): TGCAGTGCTAATGGACAGGGCGGCTCCACTGAAGCTTTCTTT.

This clonotype was recorded many times. The chain couples TRBV20-1 to TRBJ2-3; D gene ambiguous. The CDR3 runs 13 residues. The V gene lost 1 base and the J gene lost 0 bases, with 5 bases spanning the gap. Germline values: CDR1 DFQATT, CDR2 SNEGSKA (reference sequence). The CDR3 region is CSARGISTDTQYF. CDR3 nucleotide sequence: TGCAGTGCTAGAGGGATTAGCACAGATACGCAGTATTTT.

This clonotype occurred many times. This rearrangement joins TRBV12-3 or TRBV12-4 to TRBJ1-5, with a weak D call TRBD1 (6 bases). The CDR3 covers 14 residues. Trimming shortened V by 5 bases and J by 7 bases, and 15 bases separated the two germline ends. The CDR3: CASSLQGGGQPQHF. In nucleotides, the CDR3 is TGTGCCAGCAGTCTACAGGGTGGGGGGCAGCCCCAGCATTTT.

At least ten counts were recorded for this clonotype. The V call is TRBV11-2, the J call TRBJ1-1; 7 bases are a match to TRBD1. J gave up 10 bases and V 4 bases, and 12 bases lay outside the gene matches. Germline V lookup: CDR1 SGHAT, CDR2 FQNNGV. The CDR3 has 14 residues. The DNA of the CDR3 is TGTGCCAGCAGCTCTCTGGGGGGCTACAGGGGAGCTTTCTTT. This sequence encodes CASSSLGGYRGAFF.

This clonotype was picked up many times. This chain joins TRBV20-1 and TRBJ2-5; 10 nucleotides line up with TRBD2. Trimming cost V 1 base and J 0 bases; bases outside gene matches: 5. Germline V gene sequence: CDR1 DFQATT, CDR2 SNEGSKA (reference sequence). This CDR3 region has 16 residues. The CDR3 protein is CSARAASGSNQETQYF. The CDR3 DNA reads TGCAGTGCTAGAGCGGCTAGCGGGAGCAACCAAGAGACCCAGTACTTC.

The table lists this clonotype with many counts. This chain connects TRBV5-1 to TRBJ1-2, with D tentatively TRBD1 (5 bases). CDR3 length: 13 amino acids. V lost 0 bases and J lost 8, with 11 bases in between. The germline V gene encodes CDR1 SGHRS and CDR2 YFSETQ. The CDR3 bases are TGCGCCAGCAGCTTGGCGCAGGGTGGCGGCTACACCTTC. Translation: CASSLAQGGGYTF. The full variable domain, its missing parts supplied by reference TRBV5-1 and TRBJ1-2, is KAGVTQTPRYLIKTRGQQVTLSCSPISGHRSVSWYQQTPGQGLQFLFEYFSETQRNKGNFPGRFSGRQFSNSRSEMNVSTLELGDSALYLCASSLAQGGGYTFGSGTRLTVV.

Many counts were recorded for this clonotype. One junction end does not reproduce the germline sequence, and a read error may be involved. This chain uses TRBV20-1 with TRBJ1-5; D not certain. Germline values: CDR1 DFQATT, CDR2 SNEGSKA (reference sequence). The CDR3 is made up of 15 amino acids. The CDR3 nucleotides read TGCAGTGCTAGAGATTCGAGGGAACCTAATCAGCCCCAGAATTTT. Translation gives CSARDSREPNQPQNF.

CDR3 loop: CASSYPGLTINTGELFF. CDR3 nucleotide sequence: TGTGCCAGCAGTTACCCAGGCCTCACCATAAACACCGGGGAGCTGTTTTTT. This chain joins TRBV12-3 or TRBV12-4 and TRBJ2-2; no clear D gene. The V end was cut by 4 bases, the J end by 2 bases, with 17 bases between. This CDR3 has 17 residues.

In its sample, this clonotype was seen a few times. This chain links TRBV27 with TRBJ2-2; 8 bases are shared with TRBD2. Trimming took 4 bases from V and 9 from J; bases not matched to a gene: 19. CDR3 length: 18 residues. The germline CDR1 and CDR2 sequences are MNHEY and SMNVEV (reference sequence). For the CDR3, the DNA is TGTGCCAGCAGTTCCAATATCCTCCTAAAGCGGGAGACGAGGGAGCTGTTTTTT. Protein sequence: CASSSNILLKRETRELFF.

Many counts were recorded for this clonotype. The genes are TRBV2 and TRBJ2-1; TRBD2 aligns across 12 bases. Looked up from germline, CDR1 is SNHLY and CDR2 is FYNNEI. CDR3 size: 16 residues. V lost 2 bases, J lost 7 bases, and 6 bases stayed unmatched. CDR3 DNA: TGTGCCAGCAGTGAAAAGCGTCTAGCGGGAGGGAATGAGCAGTTCTTC. It translates to CASSEKRLAGGNEQFF. Using reference TRBV2 and TRBJ2-1 for the parts outside the CDR3, the full variable domain is EPEVTQTPSHQVTQMGQEVILRCVPISNHLYFYWYRQILGQKVEFLVSFYNNEISEKSEIFDDQFSVERPDGSNFTLKIRSTKLEDSAMYFCASSEKRLAGGNEQFFGPGTRLTVL.

At least ten counts were recorded for this clonotype. This chain uses TRBV10-3 with TRBJ2-3; 8 bases line up with TRBD2. CDR1 is ENHRY and CDR2 is SYGVKD in the germline V gene. Germline trimming cut 2 bases from V and 1 base from J; bases unmatched to any gene: 2. There are 15 residues in the CDR3. DNA of the CDR3: TGTGCCATCAGTGAGGCGGGAGGTCGCACAGATACGCAGTATTTT. Translation gives CAISEAGGRTDTQYF.

This clonotype was picked up many times. V gene TRBV6-2 or TRBV6-3 combines with J gene TRBJ1-6, with no clear D. Per germline, CDR1 MNHEY and CDR2 SVGEGT. V lost 6 bases to trimming and J lost 7 bases, with 16 bases between them. The CDR3 is 15 amino acids. CDR3 coding DNA: TGTGCCAGCAGCCGGAGCGGGGTACGGAATTCACCCCTCCACTTT. Its translation is CASSRSGVRNSPLHF.

This clonotype was found many times. The rearrangement links TRBV19 to TRBJ2-1; D unresolved. The CDR3 has 11 residues. Germline lookup yields CDR1 LNHDA and CDR2 SQIVND (reference sequence). The germline V and J ends were trimmed by 2 bases and 8 bases, with 4 bases remaining between them. CDR3 sequence reads: CASSINDEQFF. CDR3 in DNA: TGTGCCAGTAGTATAAACGATGAGCAGTTCTTC.

A word on this clonotype: One end of the junction is discordant with germline, which a read error may explain. CDR3 sequence (DNA): TGTGCCACCAGTGATTCGGGACAGTCGTATCAGCCCCAGAATTTT. Translation: CATSDSGQSYQPQNF. This chain joins TRBV24-1 and TRBJ1-5, with 7 bases that match TRBD1. The CDR3 sequence is 15 residues long. Germline values: CDR1 KGHDR, CDR2 SFDVKD.

This clonotype was seen many times. This chain joins TRBV5-1 and TRBJ1-6; TRBD1 matches 7 bases. V trimming: 4 bases; J trimming: 5 bases; junction bases outside the gene matches: 15. CDR1 and CDR2 from the germline V gene are SGHRS and YFSETQ. The CDR3 totals 18 residues. Written as DNA, the CDR3 is TGCGCCAGCAGCCCGGCAATACCTACAGGGGCGGATAATTCACCCCTCCACTTT. Encoded protein: CASSPAIPTGADNSPLHF.